Each of the 8 T cell receptor beta chains below was sequenced from the same sample in a study of blood T cell repertoires in COVID-19. The repertoire was sequenced with immunoSEQ multiplex PCR; TCRdb's copy has only in-frame clones and lacks some. The sample yields about 73,000 clones, over 80% seen once. The specimen sequenced was peripheral blood. These receptor sequences come from an elderly man with active or convalescent COVID-19.

The chain is built from TRBV27 and TRBJ1-6; 8 bases agree with TRBD1. The CDR3 is made up of 15 amino acids. From germline, CDR1 is MNHEY and CDR2 SMNVEV (reference sequence). V dropped 5 bases and J dropped 4; count of bases not matched to a gene: 4. Here the CDR3 reads CASSTRQGYNSPLHF. Here the CDR3 DNA reads TGTGCCAGCAGTACCCGACAGGGGTATAATTCACCCCTCCACTTT.

The DNA of the CDR3 is TGCGCCAGCAAGAACGGACAGGGTGTACCCCTCCACTTT. Amino acids: CASKNGQGVPLHF. The chain has TRBV10-2 and TRBJ1-6; 8 bases line up with TRBD1. Per germline, CDR1 WSHSY and CDR2 SAAADI. Losses at the gene ends were 7 bases for V and 12 bases for J; bases not matched to a gene: 8. The CDR3 spans 13 residues.

V is TRBV5-1 and J is TRBJ2-2; 8 bases are a match to TRBD1. Per germline, CDR1 SGHRS and CDR2 YFSETQ. J gave up 3 bases and V 5 bases, and 3 bases lay outside the gene matches. The CDR3 is 14 amino acids. CDR3 region: CASRLTGDTGELFF. DNA for the CDR3: TGCGCCAGCAGACTGACAGGGGACACCGGGGAGCTGTTTTTT.

This chain connects TRBV19 to TRBJ2-1, with no clear D. The CDR3 is 15 amino acids. The V end lost 2 bases, the J end lost 5 bases, and 13 bases lay between the germline ends. Germline lookup yields CDR1 LNHDA and CDR2 SQIVND (reference sequence). The CDR3 protein is CASSIPQFLHNEQFF. In nucleotides, the CDR3 is TGTGCCAGTAGTATACCACAGTTTCTCCACAATGAGCAGTTCTTC.

This chain links TRBV6-2 or TRBV6-3 with TRBJ1-1; a weak D match, TRBD1 (6 bases). This CDR3 contains 14 residues. V lost 6 bases, J lost 1 base, and 12 bases lay in between. CDR1 and CDR2 from the germline V gene are MNHEY and SVGEGT. CDR3 nucleotide sequence: TGTGCCAGCAGCCGGGACAAAAAGAACACTGAAGCTTTCTTT. Amino acids: CASSRDKKNTEAFF.

This clone was seen once. The V and J genes are TRBV6-2 or TRBV6-3 and TRBJ2-5; maybe TRBD2 (7 bases). V lost 6 bases, J lost 5 bases, and 19 bases lay in between. Germline V gene lookup returns CDR1 MNHEY and CDR2 SVGEGT. The CDR3 runs to 15 residues. CDR3 coding DNA: TGTGCCAGCAGCAAAGCCTCGGGGGGCCTTGAGACCCAGTACTTC. Protein product: CASSKASGGLETQYF.

Here the CDR3 reads CASRGQGGNYGYTF. The CDR3 nucleotides are TGTGCCAGCAGAGGACAGGGGGGCAACTATGGCTACACCTTC. The rearrangement uses TRBV3-1 (or the pseudogene TRBV3-2) and TRBJ1-2; TRBD1 aligns across 10 bases. Germline V gene data show CDR1 as LGHDT and CDR2 as YNNKEL (reference sequence). V trimming: 6 bases; J trimming: 2 bases; junction bases outside the gene matches: 3. This CDR3 region has 14 residues.

The gene calls are TRBV3-1 (or the pseudogene TRBV3-2) and TRBJ2-2; D is undetermined. The V end lost 7 bases, the J end lost 4 bases, and 4 bases lay between the germline ends. The V gene's germline CDR1 is LGHDT and CDR2 YNNKEL (reference sequence). The CDR3 runs 11 residues. DNA for the CDR3: TGTGCCAGCACTCGCACCGGGGAGCTGTTTTTT. Translating it yields CASTRTGELFF.